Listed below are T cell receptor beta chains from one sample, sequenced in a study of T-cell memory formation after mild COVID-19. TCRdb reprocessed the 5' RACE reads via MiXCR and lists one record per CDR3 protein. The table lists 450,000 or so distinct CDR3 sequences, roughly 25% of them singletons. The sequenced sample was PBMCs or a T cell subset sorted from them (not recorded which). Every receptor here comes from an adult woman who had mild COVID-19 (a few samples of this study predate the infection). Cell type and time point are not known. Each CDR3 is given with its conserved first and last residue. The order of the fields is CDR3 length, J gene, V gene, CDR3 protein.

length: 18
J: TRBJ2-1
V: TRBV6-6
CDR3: CASSYTAAGRGGRNEQFF

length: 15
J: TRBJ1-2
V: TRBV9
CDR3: CASSPSLRETYGYTF

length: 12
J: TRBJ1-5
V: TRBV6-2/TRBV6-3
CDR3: CASRESNQPQHF

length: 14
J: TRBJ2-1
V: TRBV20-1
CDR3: CSASLGGPNNEQFF

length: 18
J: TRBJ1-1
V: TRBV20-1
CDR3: CSARVAGRAFRMVTEAFF

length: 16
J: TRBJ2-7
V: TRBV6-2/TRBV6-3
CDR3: CASSYSVSRWTDEQYF

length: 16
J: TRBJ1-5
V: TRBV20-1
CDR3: CSASPGTGSSNQPQHF

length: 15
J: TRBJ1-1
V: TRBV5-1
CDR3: CASSSGQGINTEAFF

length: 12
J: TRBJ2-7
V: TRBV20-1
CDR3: CSAKTGGYEQYF

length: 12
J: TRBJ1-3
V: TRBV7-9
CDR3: CASSLLGDTIYF

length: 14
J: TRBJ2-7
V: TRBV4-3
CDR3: CASSLSLAAYEQYF

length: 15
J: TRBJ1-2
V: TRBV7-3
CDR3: CASSPIAGSNYGYTF

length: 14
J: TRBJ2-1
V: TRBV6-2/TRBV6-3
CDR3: CASSALAGYNEQFF

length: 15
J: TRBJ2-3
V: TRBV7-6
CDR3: CASSLAWQGSDTQYF

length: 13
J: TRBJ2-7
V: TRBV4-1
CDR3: CASSQEDGYEQYF

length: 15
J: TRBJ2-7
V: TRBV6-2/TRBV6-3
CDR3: CASNRDLPPRDEQYF

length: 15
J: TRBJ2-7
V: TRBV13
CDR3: CASSFWGIGGGEQYF

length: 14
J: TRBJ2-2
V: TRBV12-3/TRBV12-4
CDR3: CASSPRQGDGELFF

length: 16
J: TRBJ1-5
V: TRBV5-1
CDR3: CASSRGEVSPDQPQHF

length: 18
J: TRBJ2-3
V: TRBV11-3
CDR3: CASSSPGLAGGSTDTQYF